This T cell receptor beta chain was captured by sequencing in a study of cytomegalovirus exposure and HLA in healthy donors. CDR1 ENHRY and CDR2 SYGVKD come from the germline V gene. The CDR3 covers 12 residues. With 10 bases removed from V and 0 bases from J, the gap between germline ends came to 9 bases. This clone showed up just a few times. PCR primers comprised 60 Vbeta and 13 Jbeta primers. Some clones are missing from TCRdb's copy, which holds only in-frame ones; the method was immunoSEQ multiplex PCR. This table has roughly 200,000 clones, about 12% appearing once. The receptor's source is a man in his forties or fifties in good health and CMV-seropositive. The chain has TRBV10-3 and TRBJ1-1; unclear D gene. Sequencing was carried out using PBMCs. CDR3 sequence (DNA): TGTGCCAAACAGTTCATGAACACTGAAGCTTTCTTT. It encodes CAKQFMNTEAFF.